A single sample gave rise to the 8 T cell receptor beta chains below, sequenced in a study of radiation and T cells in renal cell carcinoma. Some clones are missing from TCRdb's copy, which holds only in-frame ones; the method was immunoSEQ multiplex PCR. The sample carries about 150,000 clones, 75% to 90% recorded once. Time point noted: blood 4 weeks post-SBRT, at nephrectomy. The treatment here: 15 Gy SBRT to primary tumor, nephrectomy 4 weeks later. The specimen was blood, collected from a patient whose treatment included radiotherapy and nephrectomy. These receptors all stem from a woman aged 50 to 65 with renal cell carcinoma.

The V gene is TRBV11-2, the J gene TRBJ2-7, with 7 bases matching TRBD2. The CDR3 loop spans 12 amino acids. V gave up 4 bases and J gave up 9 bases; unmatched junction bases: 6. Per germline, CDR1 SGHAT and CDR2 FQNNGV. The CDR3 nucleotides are TGTGCCAGCAGCTCTAGCGGCCCGACGCAGTACTTC. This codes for CASSSSGPTQYF.

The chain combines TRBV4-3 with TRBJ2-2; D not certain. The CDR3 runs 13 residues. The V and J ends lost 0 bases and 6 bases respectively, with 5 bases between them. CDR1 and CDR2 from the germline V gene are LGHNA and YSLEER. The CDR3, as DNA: TGCGCCAGCAGCCAAGACCAAGCCGGGGAGCTGTTTTTT. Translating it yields CASSQDQAGELFF.

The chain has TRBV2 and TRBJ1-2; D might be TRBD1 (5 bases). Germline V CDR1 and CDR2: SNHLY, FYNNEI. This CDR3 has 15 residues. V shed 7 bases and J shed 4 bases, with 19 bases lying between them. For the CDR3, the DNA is TGTGCCAGCACCTGGGGCCGAAAATCGTCCTATGGCTACACCTTC. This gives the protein CASTWGRKSSYGYTF. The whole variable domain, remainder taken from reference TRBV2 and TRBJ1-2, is EPEVTQTPSHQVTQMGQEVILRCVPISNHLYFYWYRQILGQKVEFLVSFYNNEISEKSEIFDDQFSVERPDGSNFTLKIRSTKLEDSAMYFCASTWGRKSSYGYTFGSGTRLTVV.

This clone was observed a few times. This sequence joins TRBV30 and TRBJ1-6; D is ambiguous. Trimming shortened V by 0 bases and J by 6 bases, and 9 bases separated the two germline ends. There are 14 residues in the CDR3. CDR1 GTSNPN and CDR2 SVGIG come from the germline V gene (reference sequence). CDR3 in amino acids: CAWSVPWGNSPLHF. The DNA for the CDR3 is TGTGCCTGGAGTGTACCATGGGGTAATTCACCCCTCCACTTT. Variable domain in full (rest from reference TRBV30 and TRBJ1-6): SQTIHQWPATLVQPVGSPLSLECTVEGTSNPNLYWYRQAAGRGLQLLFYSVGIGQISSEVPQNLSASRPQDRQFILSSKKLLLSDSGFYLCAWSVPWGNSPLHFGNGTRLTVT.

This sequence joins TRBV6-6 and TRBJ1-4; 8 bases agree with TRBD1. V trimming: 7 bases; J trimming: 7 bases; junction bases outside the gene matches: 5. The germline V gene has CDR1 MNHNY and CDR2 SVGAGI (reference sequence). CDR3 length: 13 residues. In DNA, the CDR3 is TGTGCCAGCAATCAGGGGGCAGGTGAAAAACTGTTTTTT. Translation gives CASNQGAGEKLFF.

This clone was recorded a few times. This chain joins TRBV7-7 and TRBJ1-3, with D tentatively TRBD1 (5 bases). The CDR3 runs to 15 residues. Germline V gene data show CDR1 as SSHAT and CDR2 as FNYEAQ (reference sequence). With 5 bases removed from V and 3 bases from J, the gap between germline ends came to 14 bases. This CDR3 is CASSTGTALGNTIYF. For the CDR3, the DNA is TGTGCCAGCAGCACCGGGACTGCCCTTGGAAACACCATATATTTT.

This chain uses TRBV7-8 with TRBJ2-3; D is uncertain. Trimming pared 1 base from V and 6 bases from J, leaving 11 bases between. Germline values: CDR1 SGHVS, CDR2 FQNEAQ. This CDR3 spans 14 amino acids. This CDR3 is CASSLVQSKDTQYF. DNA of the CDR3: TGTGCCAGCAGCTTAGTACAGAGTAAGGATACGCAGTATTTT.

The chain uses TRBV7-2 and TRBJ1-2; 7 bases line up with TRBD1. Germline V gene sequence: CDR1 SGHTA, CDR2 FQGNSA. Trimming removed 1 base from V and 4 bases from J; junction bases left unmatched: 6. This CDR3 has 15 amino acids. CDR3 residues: CASSLDRQGGYGYTF. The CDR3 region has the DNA TGTGCCAGCAGCTTAGACCGACAGGGCGGCTATGGCTACACCTTC. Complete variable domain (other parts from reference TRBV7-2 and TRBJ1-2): GAGVSQSPSNKVTEKGKDVELRCDPISGHTALYWYRQSLGQGLEFLIYFQGNSAPDKSGLPSDRFSAERTGGSVSTLTIQRTQQEDSAVYLCASSLDRQGGYGYTFGSGTRLTVV.